The 5 T cell receptor beta chains in this list originate from one sample, sequenced in a study of T cells in Graves' hyperthyroidism and ophthalmopathy. Amplified regions were TCR beta CDR3 sequences from RNA transcripts. An initial round of RT-PCR targeting the TCR CDR3 relied on the HTBI primer set. MiXCR, run by TCRdb on the multiplex PCR reads, gives a single entry per CDR3 protein. The table lists under 450,000 distinct CDR3 sequences, 15% to 17% of them singletons. Source material: blood. The receptors originated from a woman younger than 30 with Graves' hyperthyroidism.

Ten or more counts support this clonotype. The chain recombines TRBV18 with TRBJ1-1; D not certain. The CDR3 sequence is 12 residues long. V was shortened by 0 bases and J by 6 bases, with 5 bases between the two germline ends. Germline V CDR1 and CDR2: KGHSH, LQKENI. In DNA, the CDR3 is TGTGCCAGCTCACCACCGGGGTCTGAAGCTTTCTTT. Amino acids: CASSPPGSEAFF.

This clonotype was counted between two and nine times. Given a much more abundant clone one base away, this may be a read error. The CDR3 ends on some other residue instead of the conserved phenylalanine or tryptophan, so this is likely a read error. The V call is TRBV27, the J call TRBJ2-7, with 10 bases fitting TRBD1. CDR1 is MNHEY and CDR2 is SMNVEV in the germline V gene (reference sequence). V lost 4 bases, J lost 1 base, and 4 bases stayed unmatched. The CDR3 has 15 amino acids. The CDR3 loop is CASSSGTGASYEQYL. DNA of the CDR3: TGTGCCAGCAGTTCCGGGACAGGGGCATCCTACGAGCAGTACCTC.

The rearrangement links TRBV4-3 to TRBJ2-7; D is tentatively TRBD1 or TRBD2 (5 bases each). Germline lookup yields CDR1 LGHNA and CDR2 YSLEER. The CDR3 length is 13 residues. V was shortened by 4 bases and J by 3 bases, with 10 bases between the two germline ends. The CDR3 sequence: CASSPPGHYEQYF. Here the CDR3 DNA reads TGCGCCAGCAGCCCCCCGGGGCACTACGAGCAGTACTTC.

This clonotype was counted between two and nine times. The chain links TRBV5-1 to TRBJ1-2; TRBD1 is a possible D gene (5 bases). This CDR3 is built from 14 residues. CDR1 SGHRS and CDR2 YFSETQ come from the germline V gene. V dropped 0 bases and J dropped 8 bases, with 14 bases sitting between them. CDR3 nucleotide sequence: TGCGCCAGCAGCTTGGATGAGGGGTGGAGCGGCTACACCTTC. Residues: CASSLDEGWSGYTF. Full variable domain (outside the CDR3, taken from reference TRBV5-1 and TRBJ1-2): KAGVTQTPRYLIKTRGQQVTLSCSPISGHRSVSWYQQTPGQGLQFLFEYFSETQRNKGNFPGRFSGRQFSNSRSEMNVSTLELGDSALYLCASSLDEGWSGYTFGSGTRLTVV.

For this clonotype: A read error may account for a junction end that differs from germline. The J gene is TRBJ2-5, the V gene TRBV5-4, with D possibly TRBD2 on 5 matching bases. The germline gives CDR1 SGHNT, CDR2 YYREEE (reference sequence). This CDR3 is built from 14 residues. Here the CDR3 reads CASSPGRRQETQCF. CDR3 bases: TGTGCCAGCAGCCCGGGGAGAAGGCAAGAGACCCAGTGCTTC.